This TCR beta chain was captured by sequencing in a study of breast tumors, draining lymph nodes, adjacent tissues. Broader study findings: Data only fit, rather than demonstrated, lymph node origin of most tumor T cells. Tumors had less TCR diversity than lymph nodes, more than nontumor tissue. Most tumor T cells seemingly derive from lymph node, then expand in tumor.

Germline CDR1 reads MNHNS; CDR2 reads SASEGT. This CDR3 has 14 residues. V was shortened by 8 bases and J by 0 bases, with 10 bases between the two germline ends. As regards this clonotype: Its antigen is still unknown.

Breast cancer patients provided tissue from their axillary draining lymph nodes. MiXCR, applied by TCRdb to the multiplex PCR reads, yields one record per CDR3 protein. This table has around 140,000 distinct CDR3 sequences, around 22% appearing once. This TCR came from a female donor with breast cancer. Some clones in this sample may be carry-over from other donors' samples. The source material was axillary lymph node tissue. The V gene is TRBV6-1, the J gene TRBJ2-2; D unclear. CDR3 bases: TGTGCCAGCCGAGTGCAGACGAACACCGGGGAGCTGTTTTTT. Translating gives CASRVQTNTGELFF.